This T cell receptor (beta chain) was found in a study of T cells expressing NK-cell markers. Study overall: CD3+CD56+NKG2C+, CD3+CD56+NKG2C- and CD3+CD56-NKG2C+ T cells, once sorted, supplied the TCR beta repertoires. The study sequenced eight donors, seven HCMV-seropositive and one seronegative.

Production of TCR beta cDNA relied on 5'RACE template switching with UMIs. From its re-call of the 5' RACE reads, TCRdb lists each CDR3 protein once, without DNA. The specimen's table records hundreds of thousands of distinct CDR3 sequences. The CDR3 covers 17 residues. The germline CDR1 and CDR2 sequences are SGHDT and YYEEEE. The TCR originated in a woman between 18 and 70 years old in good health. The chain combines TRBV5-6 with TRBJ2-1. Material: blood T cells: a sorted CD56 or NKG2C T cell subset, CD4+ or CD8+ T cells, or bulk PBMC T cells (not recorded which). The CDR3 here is CASSLSNLVFSYNEQFF.